Following are 8 T cell receptor beta chains from one sample sequenced in a study of cytomegalovirus exposure and HLA in healthy donors. The PCR made use of 60 Vbeta and 13 Jbeta primers. This table comes from immunoSEQ multiplex PCR, and its TCRdb copy is limited to in-frame clones, with some not included. Among some 98,000 clones listed, roughly 80% were seen once. Sequencing was performed on PBMCs. These receptors were collected from a human donor in good health.

This chain uses TRBV6-5 with TRBJ2-7, with 8 bases fitting TRBD1. The V segment lost 5 bases and the J segment 1 base; nucleotides outside the gene matches: 7. CDR3 length: 15 amino acids. Per germline, CDR1 MNHEY and CDR2 SVGAGI. The CDR3 DNA reads as TGTGCCAGCAGTCCGACCGGGACAGGATCCTACGAGCAGTACTTC. This translates into CASSPTGTGSYEQYF.

This chain joins TRBV29-1 and TRBJ1-1; TRBD1 matches at 9 bases. Per germline, CDR1 SQVTM and CDR2 ANQGSEA. This CDR3 comprises 13 residues. V gave up 3 bases and J gave up 6 bases; unmatched junction bases: 5. DNA for the CDR3: TGCAGCGTTGACGGACAGGGGACTGCTGAAGCTTTCTTT. It codes for CSVDGQGTAEAFF.

This chain connects TRBV19 to TRBJ2-7; D not resolved. V lost 3 bases and J lost 0, with 6 bases in between. Germline loops: CDR1 LNHDA, CDR2 SQIVND (reference sequence). CDR3 size: 13 residues. The CDR3 DNA reads as TGTGCCAGTAGTATCGAGGACTCCTACGAGCAGTACTTC. Its protein is CASSIEDSYEQYF.

V is TRBV21-1 and J is TRBJ2-7; TRBD2 is the table's D call, not checked against the DNA. TRBV21-1 is a listed pseudogene. The CDR3 is 12 residues long. CDR3 protein: CASSKGGDEQYF. DNA of the CDR3: TGTGCCAGCAGCAAAGGCGGGGATGAGCAGTACTTC.

The chain employs TRBV5-4 and TRBJ2-5; D not certain. V dropped 6 bases and J dropped 4 bases, with 7 bases sitting between them. Germline V gene data show CDR1 as SGHNT and CDR2 as YYREEE (reference sequence). This CDR3 has 11 amino acids. For the CDR3, the DNA is TGTGCCAGCAACCTCGGAGAGACCCAGTACTTC. This encodes CASNLGETQYF.

The chain couples TRBV2 to TRBJ2-7, with D possibly being TRBD1 (6 bases). The CDR3 totals 15 residues. The V end was cut by 5 bases, the J end by 2 bases, with 16 bases between. Germline V gene sequence: CDR1 SNHLY, CDR2 FYNNEI. The CDR3 nucleotides read TGTGCCAGCAGTTCGACTACAGGGTCCCCCTACGAGCAGTACTTC. It yields the protein CASSSTTGSPYEQYF.

The chain carries TRBV28 and TRBJ1-4, with 8 bases identical to TRBD1. Germline values: CDR1 MDHEN, CDR2 SYDVKM. The length of the CDR3 is 18 residues. V gave up 7 bases and J gave up 5 bases; unmatched junction bases: 18. CDR3 in DNA: TGTGCCAGCAAAACAACCGGGACAGGCATCATGACAAATGAAAAACTGTTTTTT. Its protein is CASKTTGTGIMTNEKLFF.

The V call is TRBV2, the J call TRBJ1-5; D unclear. Germline CDR1 and CDR2: SNHLY and FYNNEI. The CDR3 contains 12 residues. V lost 9 bases to trimming and J lost 5 bases, with 11 bases between them. Here the CDR3 DNA reads TGTGCCAGTCGGCAGGACTATCAGCCCCAGCATTTT. It codes for CASRQDYQPQHF.